This TCR beta chain came from a study of T-cell memory formation after mild COVID-19. In the study overall: The TCR clusters were mostly specific to one donor.

Study-wide points: CD4+ clones that contracted lay mainly in CM and EM; CD8+ ones lay in EMRA. Some SARS-CoV-2-responding clones were already detected in memory before infection. CD4/CD8 balance characterized clones contracting day 15 to 85, and CD4+ skew characterized later expanders.

There are 15 residues in the CDR3. Per the germline V gene, CDR1 is MNHEY and CDR2 is SVGAGI. V was shortened by 6 bases and J by 0 bases, with 12 bases between the two germline ends. Each CDR3 protein gets one entry after TCRdb re-called the 5' RACE reads with MiXCR. The table lists about 560,000 distinct CDR3 sequences, less than 25% of them singletons. In regard to this clonotype: Antigen: not known.

Specimen: PBMCs or a T cell subset sorted from them (not recorded which). V is TRBV6-5 and J is TRBJ2-1; D is ambiguous. This clonotype was sampled from an adult woman who had mild COVID-19 (a few samples of this study predate the infection). Cell type and time point are not known. CDR3 DNA sequence: TGTGCCAGCAGACCCACAGTTAGCTCCTACAATGAGCAGTTCTTC. Protein product: CASRPTVSSYNEQFF.